The 5 T cell receptor beta chains given below trace back to one sample, sequenced in a study of blood T cell repertoires in COVID-19. The method was immunoSEQ multiplex PCR; TCRdb's version includes in-frame clones alone and lacks a portion of them. Counted here are 300,000 to 350,000 clones, 90% occurring once; the ten biggest clones make up around 4.4%. The sample consisted of PBMCs or T cells enriched from blood (not recorded which). The origin of the receptors is a woman in her late teens or twenties with acute COVID-19.

The chain is built from TRBV7-3 and TRBJ2-2; 10 bases map to TRBD2. This CDR3 spans 16 amino acids. V was pared by 4 bases and J by 6 bases, with 8 bases of the junction left unmatched. Germline CDR1 SGHTA, CDR2 FQGTGA. The CDR3 DNA reads TGTGCCAGCAGCTCATACCTAGCGGGAGTCGCCGGGGAGCTGTTTTTT. This codes for CASSSYLAGVAGELFF.

The V call is TRBV7-3, the J call TRBJ2-7; 7 bases align to TRBD2. In germline, CDR1 is SGHTA, CDR2 FQGTGA. The CDR3 is 15 amino acids. Trimming took 6 bases from V and 2 from J; bases not matched to a gene: 10. The CDR3 coding sequence is TGTGCCAGCAGGTCAAGCGGGACTTTCCCCTACGAGCAGTACTTC. This codes for CASRSSGTFPYEQYF.

V gene TRBV24-1 combines with J gene TRBJ2-2; 8 positions match TRBD1. CDR3 size: 16 residues. V dropped 6 bases and J dropped 4; count of bases not matched to a gene: 9. CDR1 KGHDR and CDR2 SFDVKD come from the germline V gene. In DNA form, the CDR3 reads TGTGCCACCAGTTCTTTAAGGACAGGGAGCACCGGGGAGCTGTTTTTT. As protein: CATSSLRTGSTGELFF.

This chain connects TRBV11-3 to TRBJ2-1; 12 bases map to TRBD2. This CDR3 has 15 amino acids. J gave up 7 bases and V 5 bases, and 6 bases lay outside the gene matches. The germline V gene has CDR1 SGHNT and CDR2 YENEEA. The CDR3 here is CASSETSGSLNEQFF. For the CDR3, the DNA is TGTGCCAGCAGCGAGACTAGCGGGAGTTTGAATGAGCAGTTCTTC.

This rearrangement joins TRBV25-1 to TRBJ2-5; 11 bases are a match to TRBD2. Germline V gene lookup returns CDR1 MGHDK and CDR2 SYGVNS. This CDR3 has 16 residues. With V trimmed by 4 bases and J by 2 bases, 6 bases remained unmatched. CDR3 sequence reads: CASSVSGRAKQETQYF. CDR3 in DNA: TGTGCCAGCAGTGTTAGCGGGAGGGCCAAACAAGAGACCCAGTACTTC.